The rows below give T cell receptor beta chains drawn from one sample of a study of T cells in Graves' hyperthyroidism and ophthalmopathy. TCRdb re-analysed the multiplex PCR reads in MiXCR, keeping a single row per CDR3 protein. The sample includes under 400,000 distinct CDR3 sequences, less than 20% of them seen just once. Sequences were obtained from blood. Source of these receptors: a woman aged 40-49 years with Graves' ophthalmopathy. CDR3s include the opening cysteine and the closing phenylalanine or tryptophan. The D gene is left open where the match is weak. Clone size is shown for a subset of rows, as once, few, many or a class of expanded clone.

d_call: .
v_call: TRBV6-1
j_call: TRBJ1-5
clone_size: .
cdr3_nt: TGTGCCAGCAGACCCCCGGGGGGTAGCAATCAGCCCCAGCATTTT
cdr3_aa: CASRPPGGSNQPQHF

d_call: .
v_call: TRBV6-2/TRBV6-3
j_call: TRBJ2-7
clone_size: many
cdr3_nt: TGTGCCAGCAGTTTAGCGGACTTCTGGAAGCAGTACTTC
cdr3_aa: CASSLADFWKQYF

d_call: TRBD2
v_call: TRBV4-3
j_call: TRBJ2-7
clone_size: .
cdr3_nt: TGCGCCAGCAGCCAAGATGCTAGCGGGTACTACGAGCAGTACTTC
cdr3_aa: CASSQDASGYYEQYF

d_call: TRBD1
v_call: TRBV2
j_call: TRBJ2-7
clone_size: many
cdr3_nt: TGTGCCAGCACAGGTGACAGGGCCGAGCAGTACTTC
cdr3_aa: CASTGDRAEQYF

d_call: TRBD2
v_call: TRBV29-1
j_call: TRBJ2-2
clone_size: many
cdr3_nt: TGCAGCGTTGAAGATTCGGTGGGAGGGCCTAACACCGGGGAGCTGTTTTTT
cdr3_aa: CSVEDSVGGPNTGELFF

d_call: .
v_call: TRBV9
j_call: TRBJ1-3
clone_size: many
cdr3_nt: TGTGCCAGCAGCGTAGGGGGGACTGGAAACACCATATATTTT
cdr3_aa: CASSVGGTGNTIYF

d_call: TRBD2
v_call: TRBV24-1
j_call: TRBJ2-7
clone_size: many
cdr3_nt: TGTGCCACCAGTGACCCGACTAGCGGGGCCTACGAGCAGTACTTC
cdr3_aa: CATSDPTSGAYEQYF

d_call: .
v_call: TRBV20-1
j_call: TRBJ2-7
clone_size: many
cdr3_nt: TGCAGTGCTGCCGAGGGGGGCTTATATTACGAGCAGTACTTC
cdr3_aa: CSAAEGGLYYEQYF

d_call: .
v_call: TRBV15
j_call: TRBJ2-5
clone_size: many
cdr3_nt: TGTGCCACCAGTAATCCCGGAGATGAGACCCAGTACTTC
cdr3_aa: CATSNPGDETQYF

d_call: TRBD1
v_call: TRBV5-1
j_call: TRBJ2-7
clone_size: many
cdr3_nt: TGCGCCAGCAGCTTGACGGGACAGGGTCCCAACGAGCAGTACTTC
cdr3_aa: CASSLTGQGPNEQYF